The present T cell receptor beta chain was sequenced within a study of tumor and adjacent non-tumor tissue in lung cancer. Background on the study: The cohort had 12 to 13 adenocarcinoma, a couple of squamous cell and 1 small cell patients. Points from the study as a whole: Shorter survival was associated with higher TCR diversity in tumors.

The template was RNA from unsorted bulk tissue. The normal lung tissue was taken more than 3 cm from the tumor edge. Newly diagnosed lung cancer patients had thoracic surgery in China, August–late 2014, without prior chemotherapy. The library came from three nested PCR rounds adapted from ARM-PCR protocols. TCRdb fed the multiplex PCR reads into MiXCR, producing one record per CDR3 protein. The sample carries around 80,000 distinct CDR3 sequences, roughly 80% recorded once. A note on this clonotype: Its antigen is currently unknown. Germline is not matched at one junction end, which may reflect a read error.

Germline V gene sequence: CDR1 KGHDR, CDR2 SFDVKD. The CDR3 consists of 16 residues. This chain joins TRBV24-1 and TRBJ1-2, with TRBD1 matching over 8 bases. The TCR sequence derives from a man aged 60 to 75 with non-small cell lung cancer. Sequences were obtained from distant non-tumor lung tissue. CDR3: CATSDPGQGIDYGYIF. The CDR3 DNA sequence: TGTGCCACCAGTGACCCCGGACAGGGAATCGACTATGGCTACATCTTC.